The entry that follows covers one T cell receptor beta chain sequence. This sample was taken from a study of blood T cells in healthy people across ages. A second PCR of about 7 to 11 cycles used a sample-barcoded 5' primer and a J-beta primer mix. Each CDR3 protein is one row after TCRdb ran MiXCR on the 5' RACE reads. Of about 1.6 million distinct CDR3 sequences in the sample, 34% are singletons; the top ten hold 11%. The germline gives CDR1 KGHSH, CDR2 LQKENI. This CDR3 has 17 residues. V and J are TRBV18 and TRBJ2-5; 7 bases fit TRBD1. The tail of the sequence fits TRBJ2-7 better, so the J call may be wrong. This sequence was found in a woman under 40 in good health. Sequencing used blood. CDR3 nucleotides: TGTGCCAGCTCACCACCTAGAGTTGGGACAGTCAAGTACGAGCAGTACTTC. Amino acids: CASSPPRVGTVKYEQYF.